These 6 T cell receptor beta chains were all obtained from the same sample, sequenced in a study of T cells in Graves' hyperthyroidism and ophthalmopathy. The source material, RNA transcripts, was used to amplify TCR beta CDR3 regions. First-round RT-PCR targeting the TCR CDR3 was performed with the HTBI primer set. TCRdb reprocessed the multiplex PCR reads via MiXCR and lists one record per CDR3 protein. The sample records 500,000 to 650,000 distinct CDR3 sequences, approximately 49% being singletons. Source material: peripheral blood or thyroid tissue (not recorded which). Every receptor here comes from an adult woman with Graves' disease, either hyperthyroidism or ophthalmopathy (not recorded which).

This clonotype was seen only a few times. A much more abundant neighbour one base away suggests this may be a read error. The chain links TRBV14 to TRBJ1-4; D is uncertain. Germline CDR1 reads SGHDN; CDR2 reads FVKESK. The CDR3 totals 12 residues. The V end was cut by 1 base, the J end by 7 bases, with 4 bases between. The CDR3 region has the DNA TGTGCCAGCAGCCAAGGATCTGAAAAACTGTTTTTT. Its translation: CASSQGSEKLFF.

The CDR3, as DNA: TGTGCCAGCAGCCAAGAACTCGGGGGGCTTGGTGAAAAACTGTTTTTT. It yields the protein CASSQELGGLGEKLFF. The chain couples TRBV14 to TRBJ1-4, with D possibly matching TRBD1 (6 bases). The ends were cut back, 0 bases at V and 7 bases at J, with 15 bases in the middle. Per germline, CDR1 SGHDN and CDR2 FVKESK. The CDR3 contains 16 residues. Full variable domain (rest looked up from reference TRBV14 and TRBJ1-4): EAGVTQFPSHSVIEKGQTVTLRCDPISGHDNLYWYRRVMGKEIKFLLHFVKESKQDESGMPNNRFLAERTGGTYSTLKVQPAELEDSGVYFCASSQELGGLGEKLFFGSGTQLSVL.

This clonotype appeared many times. This chain connects TRBV12-3 or TRBV12-4 to TRBJ2-7; D call uncertain. The length of the CDR3 is 15 residues. V gave up 3 bases and J gave up 2 bases, with 14 bases separating them. This chain's CDR3 is CASSLKVSIPYEQYF. Written as DNA, the CDR3 is TGTGCCAGCAGTTTGAAGGTGTCGATACCCTACGAGCAGTACTTC.

This rearrangement joins TRBV29-1 to TRBJ2-7; 7 bases are a match to TRBD1. Trimming took 4 bases from V and 5 from J; bases not matched to a gene: 5. The germline V gene has CDR1 SQVTM and CDR2 ANQGSEA. CDR3 length equals 12 residues. DNA of the CDR3: TGCAGCGTTGCTCAGGGGGTCCACGAGCAGTACTTC. It is translated as CSVAQGVHEQYF.

This sequence joins TRBV25-1 and TRBJ1-6; D is ambiguous. The CDR3 length is 12 residues. Germline V CDR1 and CDR2: MGHDK, SYGVNS. V was cut by 10 bases and J by 6 bases, with 10 bases left in between. CDR3 loop: CATSVGNSPLHF. The CDR3, as DNA: TGTGCCACCAGCGTAGGTAATTCACCCCTCCACTTT.

About this clonotype itself: Relative to the germline gene, one junction end is altered; a read error may explain this. The chain is built from TRBV10-3 and TRBJ2-5; 8 bases are shared with TRBD1. The CDR3 sequence is 18 residues long. Germline V gives CDR1 ENHRY, CDR2 SYGVKD. The CDR3 sequence is CASSTRTGKDGNEETQYF. CDR3 DNA: TGTGCCAGCAGTACACGGACAGGGAAGGATGGAAATGAAGAGACCCAGTACTTC.